The clone carrying this T cell receptor (beta chain) was counted between two and nine times. The data belong to a study of blood T cells in healthy people across ages. This CDR3 has 14 amino acids. V lost 3 bases and J lost 3, with 9 bases in between. The germline gives CDR1 LNHDA, CDR2 SQIVND (reference sequence). Peripheral blood was drawn, 7.5 to 10 milliliters per donor. The use of a sample-barcoded 5' primer and a J-beta primer mix characterized a second PCR of roughly 6 to 11 cycles. Each cDNA molecule was tagged by a template-switch adaptor that had 12 random nucleotides. TCRdb reprocessed the 5' RACE reads via MiXCR and lists one record per CDR3 protein. The table records about 800,000 distinct CDR3 sequences, about 25% of them present only once. In addition, the sample was reused for a study of T cells of mothers and their children. That work adds: Healthy Caucasian mothers, a few in number, and their six children were the donors.

The origin of this receptor is a boy younger than 18 in good health. This rearrangement joins TRBV19 to TRBJ2-1; maybe TRBD1 (5 bases). Input material: blood. The CDR3 coding sequence is TGTGCCAGTAGTATCAGGGCCAGCTACAATGAGCAGTTCTTC. This sequence encodes CASSIRASYNEQFF.